These 11 T cell receptor beta chains came from one sample sequenced in a study of blood T cell repertoires in COVID-19. TCRdb keeps only in-frame clones here, not all; method: immunoSEQ multiplex PCR. The repertoire holds more than 300,000 clones, with 86% as singletons. Input material: peripheral blood. These receptors all stem from a woman aged 50 to 60 with acute or convalescent COVID-19.

The genes are TRBV6-2 or TRBV6-3 and TRBJ2-3; 9 bases are shared with TRBD2. V lost 2 bases to trimming and J lost 5 bases; unmatched junction nucleotides: 11. The CDR3 is made up of 17 amino acids. Germline values: CDR1 MNHEY, CDR2 SVGEGT. The CDR3 nucleotides read TGTGCCAGCAGTTACGAGGCGGGAGGGCCGGTTCAAGATACGCAGTATTTT. This sequence encodes CASSYEAGGPVQDTQYF.

The chain is built from TRBV5-4 and TRBJ2-5, with D possibly matching TRBD2 (5 bases). The V end lost 4 bases, the J end lost 5 bases, and 12 bases lay between the germline ends. This CDR3 has 13 amino acids. CDR1 is SGHNT, CDR2 YYREEE, per germline (reference sequence). CDR3 bases: TGTGCCAGCAGCACCCGCTCGGGGGAGACCCAGTACTTC. Its translation is CASSTRSGETQYF.

This chain links TRBV18 with TRBJ2-1, with a tentative D call TRBD2 (5 bases). Germline CDR1 is KGHSH and CDR2 is LQKENI. CDR3 length: 14 residues. Deletions cut 3 bases from V and 12 bases from J, with 18 bases between. The CDR3 reads CASSPSTDSSLQFF. CDR3 in DNA: TGTGCCAGCTCACCCTCCACGGACTCTTCCCTGCAGTTCTTC.

CDR3 DNA sequence: TGTGCCAGCAGCTGGAGGGACAGTGCTTCGTATGGCTACACCTTC. Translated, it gives CASSWRDSASYGYTF. This chain uses TRBV6-5 with TRBJ1-2; TRBD1 matches at 7 bases. The CDR3 totals 15 residues. J lost 5 bases, V lost 6 bases, and 12 bases had no gene match. The germline CDR1 and CDR2 sequences are MNHEY and SVGAGI.

This clone was observed a few times. The chain couples TRBV2 to TRBJ1-5; TRBD1 matches at 10 bases. CDR3 length: 13 residues. Germline trimming cut 8 bases from V and 8 bases from J; bases unmatched to any gene: 6. Germline CDR1 reads SNHLY; CDR2 reads FYNNEI. The DNA of the CDR3 is TGTGCCAGCCGACAGGGGGCTTGGGAGCCCCAGCATTTT. Translating gives CASRQGAWEPQHF.

The CDR3 is CASSLARAQSNQPQHF. In nucleotides, the CDR3 is TGTGCCAGCAGCTTAGCGCGGGCCCAGAGCAATCAGCCCCAGCATTTT. The chain joins TRBV7-8 to TRBJ1-5; D remains unclear. CDR1 SGHVS and CDR2 FQNEAQ come from the germline V gene. V lost 0 bases, J lost 1 base, and 10 bases lay in between. The CDR3 is made up of 16 amino acids.

This clone was picked up one time. V gene TRBV28 combines with J gene TRBJ2-1; 14 bases fit TRBD2. Germline CDR1 and CDR2: MDHEN and SYDVKM. V was clipped by 4 bases and J by 5 bases; unmatched bases: 7. The CDR3 covers 17 residues. CDR3 nucleotides: TGTGCCAGCAGTTCCGAGAGGGGACTAGCGGGGGACAATGAGCAGTTCTTC. It codes for CASSSERGLAGDNEQFF.

This sequence joins TRBV28 and TRBJ2-1, with 7 bases identical to TRBD1. CDR1 MDHEN and CDR2 SYDVKM come from the germline V gene. J was trimmed by 4 bases and V by 10 bases; bases with no gene match: 4. CDR3 size: 12 residues. The CDR3 sequence: CAISDRYNEQFF. Here the CDR3 DNA reads TGTGCCATTTCGGACAGGTACAATGAGCAGTTCTTC.

The chain couples TRBV19 to TRBJ2-7, with TRBD2 matching over 12 bases. Germline V CDR1 and CDR2: LNHDA, SQIVND (reference sequence). The CDR3 length is 15 residues. V lost 6 bases and J lost 3; bases outside the gene matches: 6. CDR3 nucleotides: TGTGCCAGTAGCCCGACTAGCGGGAGTAGCTACGAGCAGTACTTC. Translated, it gives CASSPTSGSSYEQYF.

V and J are TRBV7-3 and TRBJ2-7; TRBD1 is a possible D gene (7 bases). Germline values: CDR1 SGHTA, CDR2 FQGTGA. Trimming cost V 5 bases and J 2 bases, with 22 bases left between them. This CDR3 has 17 amino acids. CDR3 in DNA: TGTGCCAGCAGCCCCTGGACAGGAGGGACTGCCCCCTACGAGCAGTACTTC. It specifies CASSPWTGGTAPYEQYF.

This sequence joins TRBV3-1 (or the pseudogene TRBV3-2) and TRBJ2-7; TRBD2 matches 7 bases. Trimming at V came to 5 bases and at J to 0 bases, leaving 4 bases not matched to a gene. The CDR3 extends over 14 amino acids. CDR1 and CDR2 (germline): LGHDT, YNNKEL (reference sequence). Here the CDR3 DNA reads TGTGCCAGCAGCACCAGCGGGAACTCCTACGAGCAGTACTTC. Protein sequence: CASSTSGNSYEQYF.